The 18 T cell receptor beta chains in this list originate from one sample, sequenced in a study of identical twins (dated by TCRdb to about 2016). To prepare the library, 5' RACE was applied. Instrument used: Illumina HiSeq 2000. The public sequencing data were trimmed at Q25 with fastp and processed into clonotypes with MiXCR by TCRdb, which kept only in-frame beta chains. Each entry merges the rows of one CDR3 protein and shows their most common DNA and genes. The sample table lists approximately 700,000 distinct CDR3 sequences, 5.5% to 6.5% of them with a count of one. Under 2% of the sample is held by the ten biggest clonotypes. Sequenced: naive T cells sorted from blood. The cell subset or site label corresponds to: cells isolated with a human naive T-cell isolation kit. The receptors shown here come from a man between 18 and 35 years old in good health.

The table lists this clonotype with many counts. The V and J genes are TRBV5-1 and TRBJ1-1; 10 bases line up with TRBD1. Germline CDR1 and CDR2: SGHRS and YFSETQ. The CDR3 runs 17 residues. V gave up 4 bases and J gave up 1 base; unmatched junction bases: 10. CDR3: CASSTGPGTGANTEAFF. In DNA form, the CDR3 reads TGCGCCAGCAGCACGGGTCCCGGGACAGGGGCGAACACTGAAGCTTTCTTT.

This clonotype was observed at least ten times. In DNA, the CDR3 is TGTGCCAGCAGCAAGAGGACGGGCGGCTACACCTTC. It yields the protein CASSKRTGGYTF. This chain connects TRBV12-3 or TRBV12-4 to TRBJ1-2; no reliable D call. CDR3 size: 12 residues. V gave up 6 bases and J gave up 8 bases, with 13 bases separating them.

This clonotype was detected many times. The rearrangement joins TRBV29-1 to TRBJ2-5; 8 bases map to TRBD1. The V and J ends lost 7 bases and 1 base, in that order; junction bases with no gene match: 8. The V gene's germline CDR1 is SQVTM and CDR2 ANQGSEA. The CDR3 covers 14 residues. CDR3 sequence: CSGSPGQAQETQYF. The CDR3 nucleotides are TGCAGCGGCTCCCCGGGACAGGCCCAAGAGACCCAGTACTTC.

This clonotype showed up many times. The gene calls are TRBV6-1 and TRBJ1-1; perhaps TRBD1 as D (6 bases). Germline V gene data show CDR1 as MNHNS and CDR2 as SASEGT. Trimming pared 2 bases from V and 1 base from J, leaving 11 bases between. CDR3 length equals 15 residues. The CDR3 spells CASSELTTGNTEAFF. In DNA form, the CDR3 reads TGTGCCAGCAGTGAACTTACGACAGGGAACACTGAAGCTTTCTTT.

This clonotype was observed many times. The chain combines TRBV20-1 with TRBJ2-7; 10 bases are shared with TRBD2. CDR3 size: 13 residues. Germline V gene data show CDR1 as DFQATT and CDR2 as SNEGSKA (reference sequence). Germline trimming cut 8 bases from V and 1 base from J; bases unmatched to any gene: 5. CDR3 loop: CSRGTSESYEQYF. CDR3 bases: TGCAGTCGTGGGACTAGCGAATCCTACGAGCAGTACTTC.

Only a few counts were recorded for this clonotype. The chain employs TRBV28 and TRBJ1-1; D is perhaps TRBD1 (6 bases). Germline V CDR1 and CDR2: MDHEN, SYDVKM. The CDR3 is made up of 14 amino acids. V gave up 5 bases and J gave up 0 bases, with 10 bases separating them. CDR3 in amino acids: CASSPGVLNTEAFF. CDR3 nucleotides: TGTGCCAGCAGTCCAGGGGTTTTGAACACTGAAGCTTTCTTT.

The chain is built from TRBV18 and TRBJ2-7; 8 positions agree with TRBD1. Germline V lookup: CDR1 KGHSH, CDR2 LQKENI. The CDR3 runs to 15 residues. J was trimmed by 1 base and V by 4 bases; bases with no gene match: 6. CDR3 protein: CASSLGQGGSYEQYV. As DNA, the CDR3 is TGTGCCAGCTCACTCGGACAGGGTGGTTCCTACGAGCAGTACGTC.

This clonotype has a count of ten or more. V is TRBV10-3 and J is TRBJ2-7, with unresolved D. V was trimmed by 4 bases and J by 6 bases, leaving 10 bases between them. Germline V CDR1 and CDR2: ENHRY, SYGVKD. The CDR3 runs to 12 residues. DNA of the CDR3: TGTGCCATCAGTGGCCAGGCCGGCGAGCAGTACTTC. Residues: CAISGQAGEQYF.

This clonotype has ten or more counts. CDR3 bases: TGCGCCAGCAGCTCTCCCTTCTACAATGAGCAGTTCTTC. Translation gives CASSSPFYNEQFF. The rearrangement uses TRBV5-1 and TRBJ2-1; no definite D call. With 3 bases removed from V and 3 bases from J, the gap between germline ends came to 7 bases. Germline V gene data show CDR1 as SGHRS and CDR2 as YFSETQ. This CDR3 spans 13 amino acids.

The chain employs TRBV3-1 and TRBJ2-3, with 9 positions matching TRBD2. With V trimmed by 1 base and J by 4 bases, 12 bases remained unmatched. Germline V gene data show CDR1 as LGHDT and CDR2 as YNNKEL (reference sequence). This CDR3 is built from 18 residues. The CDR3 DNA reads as TGTGCCAGCAGCCAAGTACTGGCGGGAGGGCCTATCGCAGATACGCAGTATTTT. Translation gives CASSQVLAGGPIADTQYF.

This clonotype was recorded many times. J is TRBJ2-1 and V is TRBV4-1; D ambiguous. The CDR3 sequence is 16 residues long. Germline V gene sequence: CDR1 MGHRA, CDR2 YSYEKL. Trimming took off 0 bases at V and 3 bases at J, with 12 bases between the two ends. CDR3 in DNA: TGCGCCAGCAGCCAAGATATCATGCCTTTCTACAATGAGCAGTTCTTC. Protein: CASSQDIMPFYNEQFF.

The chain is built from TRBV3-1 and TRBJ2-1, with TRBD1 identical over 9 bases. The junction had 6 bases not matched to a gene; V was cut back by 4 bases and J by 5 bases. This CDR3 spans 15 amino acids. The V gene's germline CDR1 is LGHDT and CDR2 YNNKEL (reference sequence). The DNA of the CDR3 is TGTGCCAGCAGCCCTAGGACAGGGGACCACAATGAGCAGTTCTTC. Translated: CASSPRTGDHNEQFF.

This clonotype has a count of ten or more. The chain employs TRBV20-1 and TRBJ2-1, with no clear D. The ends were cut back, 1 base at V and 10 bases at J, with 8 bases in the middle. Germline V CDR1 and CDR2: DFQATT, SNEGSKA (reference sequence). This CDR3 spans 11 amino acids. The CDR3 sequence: CSARAGYEQFF. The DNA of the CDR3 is TGCAGTGCTAGAGCCGGGTACGAGCAGTTCTTC.

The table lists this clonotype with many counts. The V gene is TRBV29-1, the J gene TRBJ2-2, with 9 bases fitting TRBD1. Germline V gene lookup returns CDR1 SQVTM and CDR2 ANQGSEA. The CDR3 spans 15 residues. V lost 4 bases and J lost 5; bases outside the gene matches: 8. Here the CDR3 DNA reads TGCAGCGTTGTATGGGACAGGGCAGATACCGGGGAGCTGTTTTTT. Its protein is CSVVWDRADTGELFF.

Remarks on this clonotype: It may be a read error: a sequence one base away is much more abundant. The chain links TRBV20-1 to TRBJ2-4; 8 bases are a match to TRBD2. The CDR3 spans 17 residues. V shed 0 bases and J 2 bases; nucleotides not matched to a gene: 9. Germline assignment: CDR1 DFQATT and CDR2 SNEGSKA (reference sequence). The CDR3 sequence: CSAREGLGVKPKNIQYF. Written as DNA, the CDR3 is TGCAGTGCTAGAGAGGGACTAGGAGTTAAGCCCAAAAACATTCAGTACTTC.

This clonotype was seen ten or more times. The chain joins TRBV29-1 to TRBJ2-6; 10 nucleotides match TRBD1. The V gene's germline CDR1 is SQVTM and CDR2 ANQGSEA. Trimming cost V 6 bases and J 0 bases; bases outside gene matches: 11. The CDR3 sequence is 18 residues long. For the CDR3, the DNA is TGCAGCGTAGATCAAGGGACAGGGGTTCACTCTGGGGCCAACGTCCTGACTTTC. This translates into CSVDQGTGVHSGANVLTF.

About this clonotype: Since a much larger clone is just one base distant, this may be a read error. CDR3 in DNA: TGTGTCAGCAGTTTAGGCCCACTGCGGGATTGGGATGAGCAGTTCTTC. Translation: CVSSLGPLRDWDEQFF. The chain employs TRBV27 and TRBJ2-1; TRBD2 might be the D (6 bases). The CDR3 has 16 amino acids. The germline gives CDR1 MNHEY, CDR2 SMNVEV (reference sequence).

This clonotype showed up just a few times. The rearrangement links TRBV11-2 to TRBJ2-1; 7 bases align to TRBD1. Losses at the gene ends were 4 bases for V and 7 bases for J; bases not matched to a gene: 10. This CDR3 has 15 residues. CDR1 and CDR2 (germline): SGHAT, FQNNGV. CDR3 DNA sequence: TGTGCCAGCAGCTCGACAGGGAATCTTCGAAATGAGCAGTTCTTC. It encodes CASSSTGNLRNEQFF.